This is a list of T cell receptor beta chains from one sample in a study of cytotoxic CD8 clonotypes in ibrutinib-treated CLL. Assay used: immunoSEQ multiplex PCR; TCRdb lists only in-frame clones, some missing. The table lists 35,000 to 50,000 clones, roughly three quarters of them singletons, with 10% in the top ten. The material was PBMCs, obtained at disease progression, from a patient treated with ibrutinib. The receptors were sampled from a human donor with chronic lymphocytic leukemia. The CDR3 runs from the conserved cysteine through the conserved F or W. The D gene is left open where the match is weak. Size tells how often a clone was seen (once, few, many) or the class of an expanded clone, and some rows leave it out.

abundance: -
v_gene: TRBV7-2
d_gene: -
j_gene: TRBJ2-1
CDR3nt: TGTGCCAGCCTCCGTTTCGGGCAAGTCAACAATGAGCAGTTCTTC
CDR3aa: CASLRFGQVNNEQFF

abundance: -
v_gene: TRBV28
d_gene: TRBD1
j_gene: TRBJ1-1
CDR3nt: TGTGCCAGCACTCTGACAGGGGGGCGGACTGAAGCTTTCTTT
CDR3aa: CASTLTGGRTEAFF

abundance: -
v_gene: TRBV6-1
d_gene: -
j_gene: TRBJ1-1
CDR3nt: TGTGCCAGCCGGACGAACGGGGCCATGAACACTGAAGCTTTCTTT
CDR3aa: CASRTNGAMNTEAFF

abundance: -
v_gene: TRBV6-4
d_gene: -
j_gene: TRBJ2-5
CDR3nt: TGTGCCAGCAGTGAATATGGGGGAAGAGAGACCCAGTACTTC
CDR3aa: CASSEYGGRETQYF

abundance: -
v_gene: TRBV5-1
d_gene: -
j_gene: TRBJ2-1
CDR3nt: TGCGCCAGCAGCTCGATGAAATACAATGAGCAGTTCTTC
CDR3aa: CASSSMKYNEQFF

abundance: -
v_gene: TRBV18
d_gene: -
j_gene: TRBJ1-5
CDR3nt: TGTGCCAGCTCACCACAGGAAACCAACGGGCAGCCCCAGCATTTT
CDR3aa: CASSPQETNGQPQHF

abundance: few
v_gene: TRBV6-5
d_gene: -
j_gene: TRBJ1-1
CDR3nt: TGTGCCAGCAGTTACTCGAAGAGGGCTGAAGCTTTCTTT
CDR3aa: CASSYSKRAEAFF

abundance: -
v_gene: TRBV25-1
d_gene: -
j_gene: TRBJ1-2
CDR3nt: TGTGCCAGCAGTGGGACTCGGGAGGCTAACTATGGCTACACCTTC
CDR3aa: CASSGTREANYGYTF

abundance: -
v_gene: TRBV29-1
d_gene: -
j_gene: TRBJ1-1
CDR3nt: TGCAGCGTTGACCCTAACACTGAAGCTTTCTTT
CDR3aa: CSVDPNTEAFF

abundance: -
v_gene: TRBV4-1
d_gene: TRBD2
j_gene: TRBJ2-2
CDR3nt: TGCGCCAGCAGCCATATAACTAGCGGGAGAACCGGGGAGCTGTTTTTT
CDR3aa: CASSHITSGRTGELFF

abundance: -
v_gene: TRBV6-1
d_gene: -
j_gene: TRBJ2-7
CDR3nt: TGTGCCAGCAGTGATGGGGGGTCCCCCGTCGAGCAGTACTTC
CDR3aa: CASSDGGSPVEQYF

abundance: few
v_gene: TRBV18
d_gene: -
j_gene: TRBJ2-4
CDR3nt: TGTGCCAGCTCGCCCTCGGACTCTAAAAACATTCAGTACTTC
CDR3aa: CASSPSDSKNIQYF

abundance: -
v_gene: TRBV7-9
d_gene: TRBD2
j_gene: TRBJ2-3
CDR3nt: TGTGCCAGCAGCCTTAGCGGGGGGGCAACAGATACGCAGTATTTT
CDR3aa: CASSLSGGATDTQYF

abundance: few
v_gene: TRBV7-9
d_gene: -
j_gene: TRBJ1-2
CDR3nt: TGTGCCAGCAGCTTAGAAGGGGTTGGCTACACCTTC
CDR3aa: CASSLEGVGYTF

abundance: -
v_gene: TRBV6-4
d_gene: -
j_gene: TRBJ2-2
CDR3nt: TGTGCCAGCAGTGAGGAACAGGGCGGGGAGCTGTTTTTT
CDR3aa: CASSEEQGGELFF

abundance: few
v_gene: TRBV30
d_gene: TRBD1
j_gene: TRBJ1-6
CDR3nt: TGTGCCGGACGACAGGGGAGCTCCTATAATTCACCCCTCCACTTT
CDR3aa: CAGRQGSSYNSPLHF

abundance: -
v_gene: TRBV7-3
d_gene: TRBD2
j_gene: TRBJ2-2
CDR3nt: TGTGCCAGCAGCTCGCCGGGACTAGCGGGGGGGCCTCCCGGGGAGCTGTTTTTT
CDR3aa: CASSSPGLAGGPPGELFF

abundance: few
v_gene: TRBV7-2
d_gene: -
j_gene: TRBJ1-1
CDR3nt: TGTGCCAGCAGGGAACAGGTGAACACTGAAGCTTTCTTT
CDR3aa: CASREQVNTEAFF

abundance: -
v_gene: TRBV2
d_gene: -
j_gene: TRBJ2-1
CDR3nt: TGTGCCAGCGGGCGCCTAGGGGCAGGGGAGCAGTTCTTC
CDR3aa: CASGRLGAGEQFF

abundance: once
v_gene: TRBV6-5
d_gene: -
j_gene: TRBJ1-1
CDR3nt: TGTGCCAGCAGCCCGACAGTGAACACTGAAGCTTTCTTT
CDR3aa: CASSPTVNTEAFF

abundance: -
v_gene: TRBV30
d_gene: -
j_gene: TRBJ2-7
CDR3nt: TGTGCCTGGAAACAGCCTCACCTCTACGAGCAGTACTTC
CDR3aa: CAWKQPHLYEQYF

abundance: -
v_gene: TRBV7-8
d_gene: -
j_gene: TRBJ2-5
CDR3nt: TGTGCCAGCAGCCCCCCCGGTAGGCGAAAGGAGACCCAGTACTTC
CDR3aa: CASSPPGRRKETQYF

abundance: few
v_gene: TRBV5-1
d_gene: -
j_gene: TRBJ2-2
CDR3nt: TGCGCCAGCAGCTTGGAAATCTACACCGGGGAGCTGTTTTTT
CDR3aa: CASSLEIYTGELFF

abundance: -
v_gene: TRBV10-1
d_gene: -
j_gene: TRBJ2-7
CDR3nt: TGCGCCAGCAGTCCAGGGGATCGCCCCTACGAGCAGTACTTC
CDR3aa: CASSPGDRPYEQYF

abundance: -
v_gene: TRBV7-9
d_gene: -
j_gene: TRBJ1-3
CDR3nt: TGTGCCAGCAGCCCCGAGGGAAGAAACACCATATATTTT
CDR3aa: CASSPEGRNTIYF

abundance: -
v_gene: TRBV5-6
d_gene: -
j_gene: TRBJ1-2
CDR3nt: TGTGCCAGCAGCTTGAGGGGGGACCCCTATGGCTACACCTTC
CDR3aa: CASSLRGDPYGYTF

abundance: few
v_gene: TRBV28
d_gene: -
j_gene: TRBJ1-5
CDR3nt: TGTGCCAGCACTTCACGGATTAGCAATCAGCCCCAGCATTTT
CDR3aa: CASTSRISNQPQHF

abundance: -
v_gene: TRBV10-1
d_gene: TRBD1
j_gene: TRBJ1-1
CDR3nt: TGCGCCAGCAGTTCCTCGGACAGGGGGTTGAACACTGAAGCTTTCTTT
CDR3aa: CASSSSDRGLNTEAFF

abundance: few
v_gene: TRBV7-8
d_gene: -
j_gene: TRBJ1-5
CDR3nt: TGTGCCAGCAGCTTAGGTGACAGGAATCAGCCCCAGCATTTT
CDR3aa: CASSLGDRNQPQHF

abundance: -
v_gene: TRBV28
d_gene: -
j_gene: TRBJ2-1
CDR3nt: TGTGCCAGCAGTTTAGTTGGCGGGCCCGAAACTTCCTACAATGAGCAGTTCTTC
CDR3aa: CASSLVGGPETSYNEQFF

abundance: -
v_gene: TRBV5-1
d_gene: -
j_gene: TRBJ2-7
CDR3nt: TGCGCCAGCAGCTTGACCACGGAAGTCTACGAGCAGTACTTC
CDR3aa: CASSLTTEVYEQYF

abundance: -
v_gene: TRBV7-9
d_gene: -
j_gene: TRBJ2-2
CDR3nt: TGTGCCACCCCCTCGGTAACCGGGGAGCTGTTTTTT
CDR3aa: CATPSVTGELFF

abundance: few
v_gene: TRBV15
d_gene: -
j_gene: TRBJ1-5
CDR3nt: TGTGCCACCAGCAGAGCCGTGACCGCAGGGGATCCCAATCAGCCCCAGCATTTT
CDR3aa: CATSRAVTAGDPNQPQHF

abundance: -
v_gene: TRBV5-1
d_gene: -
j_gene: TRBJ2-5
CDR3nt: TGCGCCAGCAGCTTGGAACACCAAGAGACCCAGTACTTC
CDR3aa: CASSLEHQETQYF

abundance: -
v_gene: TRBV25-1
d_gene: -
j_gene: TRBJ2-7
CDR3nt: TGTGCCAGCAGTGAATCGCTGGGGGAGCAGTACTTC
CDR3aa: CASSESLGEQYF

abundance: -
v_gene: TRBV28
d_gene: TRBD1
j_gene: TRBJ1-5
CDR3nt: TGTGCCAGCAGTTTTGTAGGACAGGGAGTAGGTAGCAATCAGCCCCAGCATTTT
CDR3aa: CASSFVGQGVGSNQPQHF

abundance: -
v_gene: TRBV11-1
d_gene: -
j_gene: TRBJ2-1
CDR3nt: TGTGCCAGCAGCTTCCCGGCAGGAGATGAGCAGTTCTTC
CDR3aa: CASSFPAGDEQFF

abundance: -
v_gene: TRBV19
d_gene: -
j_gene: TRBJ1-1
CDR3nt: TGTGCCAGTAGTATATTGGCAGGAAACACTGAAGCTTTCTTT
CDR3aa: CASSILAGNTEAFF

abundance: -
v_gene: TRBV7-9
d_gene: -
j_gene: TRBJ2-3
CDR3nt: TGTGCCAGCAGCTTAGTTGGATTCACAGATACGCAGTATTTT
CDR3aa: CASSLVGFTDTQYF

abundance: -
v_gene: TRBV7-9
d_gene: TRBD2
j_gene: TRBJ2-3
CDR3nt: TGTGCCAGCAGGTTAGCGGGAGTTCGTACAGATACGCAGTATTTT
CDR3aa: CASRLAGVRTDTQYF

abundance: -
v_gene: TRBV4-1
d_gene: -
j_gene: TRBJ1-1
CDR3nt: TGCGCCAGCAGTCTCGGGGGCGCGGGTGGGTGGATGAACACTGAAGCTTTCTTT
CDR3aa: CASSLGGAGGWMNTEAFF